The next 30 T cell receptor beta chains were all read from a single sample in a study of shared clonotypes between healthy human individuals. Generated by immunoSEQ multiplex PCR, the TCRdb table keeps only in-frame clones and is missing some. The data show hundreds of thousands of clones, roughly four fifths seen once. Sequenced input: PBMCs. The source is a woman aged 40 to 50 in good health. Some clones in this sample may be carry-over from other donors' samples.

This clone appeared a few times. The J gene is TRBJ2-5, the V gene TRBV10-2; no reliable D call. The CDR3 consists of 12 residues. Germline CDR1 and CDR2: WSHSY and SAAADI. V was clipped by 6 bases and J by 2 bases, with 7 bases between them. The CDR3: CASSDPQETQYF. In DNA, the CDR3 is TGCGCCAGCAGCGACCCGCAAGAGACCCAGTACTTC.

The chain uses TRBV11-2 and TRBJ2-1, with 8 bases lining up with TRBD2. This CDR3 region has 19 residues. V was pared by 0 bases and J by 6 bases, with 16 bases of the junction left unmatched. The germline gives CDR1 SGHAT, CDR2 FQNNGV. CDR3 nucleotides: TGTGCCAGCAGCTTAGATCCGGTGGTTAGCGGGATAATGTCCAATGAGCAGTTCTTC. Its translation: CASSLDPVVSGIMSNEQFF.

The genes are TRBV4-2 and TRBJ2-1, with D hard to call. V gave up 0 bases and J gave up 10 bases, with 10 bases separating them. The CDR3 runs to 13 residues. Germline V gene lookup returns CDR1 LGHNA and CDR2 YNFKEQ. The CDR3 DNA is TGTGCCAGCAGCCAAGATGGCAGGCGCGAGCAGTTCTTC. Translated: CASSQDGRREQFF.

The V call is TRBV6-1, the J call TRBJ1-3, with D unclear. The V gene lost 8 bases and the J gene lost 2 bases, with 4 bases spanning the gap. CDR1 is MNHNS, CDR2 SASEGT, per germline. This CDR3 region has 11 residues. The CDR3 loop reads CASLAGNTIYF. In nucleotides, the CDR3 is TGTGCCAGCCTCGCTGGAAACACCATATATTTT.

J is TRBJ2-7 and V is TRBV7-3; 9 bases are a match to TRBD2. Germline values: CDR1 SGHTA, CDR2 FQGTGA. V gave up 2 bases and J gave up 6 bases; unmatched junction bases: 8. The CDR3 is made up of 15 amino acids. The CDR3 loop reads CASSLDGSGSSEQYF. The DNA for the CDR3 is TGTGCCAGCAGCTTAGACGGTAGCGGGAGTAGCGAGCAGTACTTC.

The V gene is TRBV5-4, the J gene TRBJ2-7, with TRBD1 matching 12 bases. Germline lookup yields CDR1 SGHNT and CDR2 YYREEE (reference sequence). The CDR3 is made up of 18 amino acids. V was clipped by 5 bases and J by 2 bases; unmatched bases: 14. The CDR3, as DNA: TGTGCCAGCAGGACCGGGACAGGGGGCGGAGTGGGGACCTACGAGCAGTACTTC. Residues: CASRTGTGGGVGTYEQYF.

V is TRBV11-2 and J is TRBJ1-1; D is unresolved. This CDR3 is 14 amino acids long. Trimming stripped 3 bases from V and 2 bases from J, with 10 bases between. Germline V gene sequence: CDR1 SGHAT, CDR2 FQNNGV. CDR3 sequence (DNA): TGTGCCAGCAGCTTTGGCAGACGTAACACTGAAGCTTTCTTT. Translation: CASSFGRRNTEAFF.

In the case of this clone: A read error is likely, as this CDR3 ends without the conserved phenylalanine or tryptophan. This chain uses TRBV30 with TRBJ2-6; D not certain. V dropped 5 bases and J dropped 2 bases, with 25 bases sitting between them. The CDR3 length is 19 residues. Germline V gene sequence: CDR1 GTSNPN, CDR2 SVGIG (reference sequence). The CDR3 DNA follows: TGTGCCTGGGCAGAAGAAGGAGAAGCCCTCTGGGCTGGGGCCAACGTCCTGACTTCC. This gives the protein CAWAEEGEALWAGANVLTS.

This clone was seen a handful of times. J is TRBJ2-7 and V is TRBV6-4, with a weak D call TRBD2 (5 bases). Germline V gives CDR1 MRHNA, CDR2 SNTAGT. V lost 0 bases and J lost 6, with 12 bases in between. The CDR3 contains 14 residues. The CDR3 sequence: CASSDSVDSGEQYF. The CDR3 coding sequence is TGTGCCAGCAGTGACTCGGTGGACTCCGGCGAGCAGTACTTC.

This clone has a handful of counts. This rearrangement joins TRBV14 to TRBJ2-7; D is unclear. Germline CDR1 SGHDN, CDR2 FVKESK. V was pared by 3 bases and J by 1 base, with 10 bases between. This CDR3 region has 14 residues. The CDR3 DNA is TGTGCCAGCAGCCACCTGGACGGTTCCTACGAGCAGTACTTC. Its translation is CASSHLDGSYEQYF.

This rearrangement joins TRBV5-1 to TRBJ2-3; 10 positions match TRBD2. Germline lookup yields CDR1 SGHRS and CDR2 YFSETQ. Germline trimming cut 4 bases from V and 2 bases from J; bases unmatched to any gene: 10. The CDR3 loop spans 17 amino acids. DNA of the CDR3: TGCGCCAGCAGCCAAACTAGCGGGACCGAAACCACAGATACGCAGTATTTT. This sequence encodes CASSQTSGTETTDTQYF.

J is TRBJ2-7 and V is TRBV11-2; D is uncertain. Trimming pared 1 base from V and 2 bases from J, leaving 9 bases between. Germline-derived CDR1 and CDR2 are SGHAT and FQNNGV. The CDR3 spans 14 residues. This CDR3 is CASSLAVRTYEQYF. The CDR3 nucleotides read TGTGCCAGCAGCTTAGCAGTTAGGACCTACGAGCAGTACTTC.

The chain has TRBV15 and TRBJ2-7; 7 bases line up with TRBD1. V shed 3 bases, J shed 2 bases, and the junction held 16 bases outside the gene matches. This CDR3 spans 18 amino acids. CDR1 and CDR2 (germline): LNHNV, YYDKDF (reference sequence). CDR3 DNA sequence: TGTGCCACCAGCAGGGATATCCTACAGGGGCTAACGCCCTACGAGCAGTACTTC. Residues: CATSRDILQGLTPYEQYF.

CDR3: CASSLRTRIEQFF. For the CDR3, the DNA is TGCGCCAGCAGCTTACGGACTAGGATTGAGCAGTTCTTC. This chain uses TRBV5-1 with TRBJ2-1, with 7 bases matching TRBD2. Germline loops: CDR1 SGHRS, CDR2 YFSETQ. J gave up 9 bases and V 2 bases, and 5 bases lay outside the gene matches. The length of the CDR3 is 13 residues.

Note on this clone: The conserved phenylalanine or tryptophan is not found at the CDR3 terminus, so this likely reflects a read error. This chain uses TRBV30 with TRBJ1-1; no clear D. From germline, CDR1 is GTSNPN and CDR2 SVGIG (reference sequence). The CDR3 is made up of 12 amino acids. CDR3 coding DNA: TGTGGCTGGAGATCAGAGAACACTGAAGCTTTCCTT. Encoded protein: CGWRSENTEAFL.

This chain joins TRBV5-1 and TRBJ2-7; tentative D call: TRBD1 (5 bases). V lost 9 bases to trimming and J lost 0 bases, with 10 bases between them. The CDR3 runs to 12 residues. Germline CDR1 and CDR2: SGHRS and YFSETQ. This CDR3 is CATLQDSYEQYF. The CDR3 nucleotides are TGCGCCACACTACAGGACTCCTACGAGCAGTACTTC.

In the case of this clone: At one boundary the junction diverges from the germline segment, which might be a read error. Other DNA sequences of this sample code for an identical CDR3. The gene calls are TRBV27 and TRBJ2-6, with unresolved D. Germline V gene sequence: CDR1 MNHEY, CDR2 SMNVEV (reference sequence). This CDR3 is 13 amino acids long. CDR3 protein: CASRLSGANVLTF. The CDR3 region has the DNA TGTGCCAGCAGATTATCTGGGGCCAACGTCCTGACTTTC.

DNA for the CDR3: TGTGCCAGTAGTGGCTCCCGGGACCCAGCGGACACTGAAGCTTTCTTT. This encodes CASSGSRDPADTEAFF. The V and J genes are TRBV19 and TRBJ1-1; perhaps TRBD1 as D (5 bases). The V end was cut by 5 bases, the J end by 3 bases, with 19 bases between. Germline values: CDR1 LNHDA, CDR2 SQIVND (reference sequence). This CDR3 is built from 16 residues.

This clone was picked up one time. This sequence joins TRBV9 and TRBJ2-4; maybe TRBD2 (6 bases). V lost 3 bases and J 3 bases, leaving 13 bases between the germline ends. Germline V gene data show CDR1 as SGDLS and CDR2 as YYNGEE. This CDR3 has 15 residues. Here the CDR3 DNA reads TGTGCCAGCAGCGACCCCGGGGGAGACAAAAACATTCAGTACTTC. Protein sequence: CASSDPGGDKNIQYF. The full variable domain, in which reference TRBV9 and TRBJ2-4 provide the parts outside the CDR3, is DSGVTQTPKHLITATGQRVTLRCSPRSGDLSVYWYQQSLDQGLQFLIQYYNGEERAKGNILERFSAQQFPDLHSELNLSSLELGDSALYFCASSDPGGDKNIQYFGAGTRLSVL.

Turning to this clone: This is likely an artifact of a read error, given a far larger clone one base away. Within the sample, other DNA sequences also encode this same CDR3. The V and J genes are TRBV2 and TRBJ2-1; D may match TRBD1 or TRBD2 (5 bases each). The CDR3 has 13 amino acids. Germline V gives CDR1 SNHLY, CDR2 FYNNEI. Trimming cost V 9 bases and J 6 bases, with 15 bases left between them. The CDR3 bases are TGTGCCAGGCTACTAGGGGCGGGCAATGAGCAGTTCTTC. This encodes CARLLGAGNEQFF. The whole variable domain, remainder taken from reference TRBV2 and TRBJ2-1, is EPEVTQTPSHQVTQMGQEVILRCVPISNHLYFYWYRQILGQKVEFLVSFYNNEISEKSEIFDDQFSVERPDGSNFTLKIRSTKLEDSAMYFCARLLGAGNEQFFGPGTRLTVL.

As DNA, the CDR3 is TGTGCCAGCAGCTTTCTCGCAGGGGTTACAGATACGCAGTATTTT. Translating it yields CASSFLAGVTDTQYF. This chain uses TRBV11-2 with TRBJ2-3; tentatively, D is TRBD1 (6 bases). This CDR3 is built from 15 residues. Trimming left V 3 bases short and J 3 bases short, with 13 bases between. Germline V gives CDR1 SGHAT, CDR2 FQNNGV.

The rearrangement joins TRBV7-9 to TRBJ1-1, with no clear D. The germline CDR1 and CDR2 sequences are SEHNR and FQNEAQ (reference sequence). This CDR3 region has 15 residues. V was shortened by 2 bases and J by 0 bases, with 10 bases between the two germline ends. CDR3 bases: TGTGCCAGCAGCTTAAAGAGTGGCGTGAACACTGAAGCTTTCTTT. Translation: CASSLKSGVNTEAFF.

The CDR3 DNA is TGTGCCAGCAGTCTCGCTGGGGGGAGGTTCACCTCCTACGAGCAGTACTTC. Translated, it gives CASSLAGGRFTSYEQYF. The chain uses TRBV28 and TRBJ2-7; D may be TRBD2 (6 bases). V dropped 5 bases and J dropped 0 bases, with 20 bases sitting between them. Germline values: CDR1 MDHEN, CDR2 SYDVKM. This CDR3 contains 17 residues.

The rearrangement links TRBV28 to TRBJ1-4; tentatively, D is TRBD1 (6 bases). CDR3 length: 13 residues. V lost 5 bases to trimming and J lost 6 bases, with 10 bases between them. Germline V gene data show CDR1 as MDHEN and CDR2 as SYDVKM. The CDR3 nucleotides read TGTGCCAGCAGTCAACAGGGATATGAAAAACTGTTTTTT. Residues: CASSQQGYEKLFF. The variable domain in full, completed from reference TRBV28 and TRBJ1-4, reads DVKVTQSSRYLVKRTGEKVFLECVQDMDHENMFWYRQDPGLGLRLIYFSYDVKMKEKGDIPEGYSVSREKKERFSLILESASTNQTSMYLCASSQQGYEKLFFGSGTQLSVL.

This clone was recorded only once. The chain employs TRBV10-3 and TRBJ2-2; D might be TRBD2 (6 bases). The V end was cut by 3 bases, the J end by 3 bases, with 11 bases between. The CDR3 contains 15 residues. Germline V gene data show CDR1 as ENHRY and CDR2 as SYGVKD. The chain's CDR3 is CAISDFSGDTGELFF. CDR3 DNA sequence: TGTGCCATCAGTGATTTTTCGGGGGACACCGGGGAGCTGTTTTTT.

With respect to this clone: Other nucleotide sequences in the sample specify the same CDR3. The rearrangement joins TRBV4-2 to TRBJ2-2; weak D call: TRBD1 (5 bases). Germline V CDR1 and CDR2: LGHNA, YNFKEQ. V shed 1 base and J shed 3 bases, with 6 bases lying between them. This CDR3 has 14 residues. In nucleotides, the CDR3 is TGTGCCAGCAGCCAAGTAGGGGACACCGGGGAGCTGTTTTTT. It translates to CASSQVGDTGELFF.

The count of this clone is one. The V call is TRBV5-1, the J call TRBJ2-1, with 7 nucleotides matching TRBD2. CDR3 length: 15 amino acids. The germline V gene has CDR1 SGHRS and CDR2 YFSETQ. V was pared by 0 bases and J by 4 bases, with 4 bases of the junction left unmatched. The CDR3 reads CASSLGLAEYNEQFF. As DNA, the CDR3 is TGCGCCAGCAGCTTGGGCCTAGCGGAGTACAATGAGCAGTTCTTC. Combining the CDR3 with reference TRBV5-1 and TRBJ2-1 gives the whole variable domain KAGVTQTPRYLIKTRGQQVTLSCSPISGHRSVSWYQQTPGQGLQFLFEYFSETQRNKGNFPGRFSGRQFSNSRSEMNVSTLELGDSALYLCASSLGLAEYNEQFFGPGTRLTVL.

This chain links TRBV7-2 with TRBJ2-1, with 10 positions matching TRBD2. Trimming at V came to 5 bases and at J to 9 bases, leaving 13 bases not matched to a gene. The CDR3 has 16 residues. The germline V gene encodes CDR1 SGHTA and CDR2 FQGNSA. CDR3 sequence: CASSPPGLANTGEQFF. The CDR3 bases are TGTGCCAGCAGCCCCCCGGGACTAGCGAATACTGGTGAGCAGTTCTTC.

This clone has just one count. V is TRBV5-1 and J is TRBJ2-1, with a possible D match to TRBD2 (6 bases). The CDR3 is made up of 18 amino acids. With 0 bases removed from V and 0 bases from J, the gap between germline ends came to 16 bases. CDR1 SGHRS and CDR2 YFSETQ come from the germline V gene. This CDR3 is CASSLVSGPDSSYNEQFF. CDR3 DNA: TGCGCCAGCAGCTTGGTTAGCGGTCCTGATAGCTCCTACAATGAGCAGTTCTTC.

The chain joins TRBV2 to TRBJ2-2; D perhaps matches TRBD1 (5 bases). In germline, CDR1 is SNHLY, CDR2 FYNNEI. The CDR3 is 14 residues long. V lost 6 bases and J 4 bases, leaving 12 bases between the germline ends. CDR3 coding DNA: TGTGCCAGCAGCCAGGGTACGCGCACCGGGGAGCTGTTTTTT. It translates to CASSQGTRTGELFF.